A single sample gave rise to the 20 T cell receptor beta chains below, sequenced in a study of T cells after yellow fever vaccination. Using its own MiXCR run on the 5' RACE reads, TCRdb lists one record per CDR3 protein. The sample gives roughly 300,000 distinct CDR3 sequences, roughly 8.3% of which show up once; 17% is in the top ten. The specimen comprised PBMCs, sampled 35 to 50 days after the first yellow fever vaccination. The receptors stem from a man aged 18-30 years who received the YFV17D yellow fever vaccine.

CDR3 sequence: CASSLGGGGWTEAFF. The CDR3 nucleotides are TGCGCCAGCAGCTTGGGAGGGGGAGGTTGGACTGAAGCTTTCTTT. J is TRBJ1-1 and V is TRBV5-1; D perhaps matches TRBD1 (6 bases). Trimming removed 0 bases from V and 5 bases from J, with 14 bases in between. The CDR3 totals 15 residues. Germline CDR1 reads SGHRS; CDR2 reads YFSETQ.

This clonotype appeared a few times. The chain has TRBV20-1 and TRBJ1-1; D perhaps matches TRBD1 (6 bases). This CDR3 region has 15 residues. Deletions cut 6 bases from V and 0 bases from J, with 17 bases between. CDR1 DFQATT and CDR2 SNEGSKA come from the germline V gene (reference sequence). In nucleotides, the CDR3 is TGCAGTGCCTACTCCCTCGACAGGATGAACACTGAAGCTTTCTTT. As protein: CSAYSLDRMNTEAFF.

This clonotype was recorded a few times. The V gene is TRBV7-3, the J gene TRBJ2-7; D gene ambiguous. This CDR3 has 13 residues. Trimming pared 5 bases from V and 6 bases from J, leaving 14 bases between. The germline V gene has CDR1 SGHTA and CDR2 FQGTGA. CDR3 nucleotides: TGTGCCAGCAGCCAAATTTCAGGTTTCGAGCAGTACTTC. The encoded protein is CASSQISGFEQYF.

CDR3 region: CASSYSTRTFYEQYF. The CDR3, as DNA: TGTGCCAGCAGTTACTCGACACGGACGTTTTACGAGCAGTACTTC. The V call is TRBV6-5, the J call TRBJ2-7; no clear D gene. This CDR3 spans 15 amino acids. CDR1 is MNHEY and CDR2 is SVGAGI in the germline V gene. V shed 0 bases and J shed 4 bases, with 13 bases lying between them.

Ten or more counts support this clonotype. In DNA, the CDR3 is TGCGCCAGCAGCTTCGACTACTCCTACGAGCAGTACGTC. Amino acids: CASSFDYSYEQYV. This chain connects TRBV5-1 to TRBJ2-7; D is perhaps TRBD2 (5 bases). CDR1 is SGHRS, CDR2 YFSETQ, per germline. The CDR3 runs 13 residues. V gave up 2 bases and J gave up 0 bases, with 6 bases separating them.

The chain couples TRBV6-1 to TRBJ2-6, with D uncertain. This CDR3 has 14 amino acids. Trimming removed 4 bases from V and 4 bases from J, with 8 bases in between. Germline CDR1 and CDR2: MNHNS and SASEGT. The CDR3 DNA is TGTGCCAGCAGTGGGGCGCGGGGGGCCAACGTCCTGACTTTC. This gives the protein CASSGARGANVLTF.

The V gene is TRBV25-1, the J gene TRBJ1-1, with D tentatively TRBD1 (6 bases). The CDR3 consists of 14 residues. V dropped 5 bases and J dropped 11 bases, with 21 bases sitting between them. Germline V lookup: CDR1 MGHDK, CDR2 SYGVNS. DNA for the CDR3: TGTGCCAGCAGTCAGAGGGGAGCAGGGGAGGTGGCTTTCTTT. Its translation: CASSQRGAGEVAFF.

This clonotype was seen more than once but under ten times. The rearrangement uses TRBV20-1 and TRBJ1-3, with D unresolved. The ends were cut back, 0 bases at V and 3 bases at J, with 12 bases in the middle. The V gene's germline CDR1 is DFQATT and CDR2 SNEGSKA (reference sequence). This CDR3 region has 15 residues. The CDR3 DNA reads TGCAGTGCTAGAGATGCAAGAGGGCTTGGAAACACCATATATTTT. It yields the protein CSARDARGLGNTIYF.

This clonotype was counted only a few times. This chain links TRBV15 with TRBJ1-6; 9 bases match TRBD1. Germline V lookup: CDR1 LNHNV, CDR2 YYDKDF (reference sequence). V was clipped by 0 bases and J by 9 bases; unmatched bases: 9. The CDR3 covers 17 residues. CDR3 nucleotide sequence: TGTGCCACCAGCAGAGATCTAGCGGGACAGGGATCTTCACCCCTCCACTTT. Protein product: CATSRDLAGQGSSPLHF.

This sequence joins TRBV5-5 and TRBJ2-7; D is possibly TRBD1 (5 bases). Germline V gene lookup returns CDR1 SGHKS and CDR2 YYEKEE (reference sequence). The V end lost 1 base, the J end lost 1 base, and 15 bases lay between the germline ends. CDR3 size: 16 residues. This CDR3 is CASSLRRQGWSYEQYV. The DNA of the CDR3 is TGTGCCAGCAGCTTGAGGCGTCAGGGATGGTCCTACGAGCAGTACGTC.

This clonotype occurred a few times. This chain connects TRBV6-1 to TRBJ2-1; D possibly corresponds to TRBD2 (6 bases). CDR3 length: 14 amino acids. V gave up 6 bases and J gave up 8 bases, with 17 bases separating them. Germline CDR1 and CDR2: MNHNS and SASEGT. Here the CDR3 reads CASSGQSGGYEQFF. The CDR3 DNA reads as TGTGCCAGCAGCGGGCAATCCGGGGGATATGAGCAGTTCTTC.

The chain combines TRBV12-3 or TRBV12-4 with TRBJ2-5; 9 bases line up with TRBD2. J was trimmed by 0 bases and V by 6 bases; bases with no gene match: 5. The CDR3 loop spans 15 amino acids. DNA of the CDR3: TGTGCCAGCAGCCGGGGCGGGGGGGACCAAGAGACCCAGTACTTC. This codes for CASSRGGGDQETQYF.

V is TRBV7-9 and J is TRBJ1-2, with TRBD1 matching over 8 bases. The CDR3 spans 16 residues. The V gene end was trimmed by 3 bases and the J gene end by 4 bases; junction bases not matched to a gene: 10. Germline CDR1 SEHNR, CDR2 FQNEAQ (reference sequence). The CDR3 nucleotides are TGTGCCAGCAGCTTTTCTCCCACACAGGGGGGCTATGGCTACACCTTC. Its protein is CASSFSPTQGGYGYTF.

The gene calls are TRBV12-3 or TRBV12-4 and TRBJ2-2; 11 bases are a match to TRBD2. This CDR3 has 14 residues. V was pared by 6 bases and J by 7 bases, with 4 bases of the junction left unmatched. CDR3 sequence: CASRVAGGLGELFF. For the CDR3, the DNA is TGTGCCAGCAGAGTAGCGGGGGGGCTCGGGGAGCTGTTTTTT.

V and J are TRBV6-1 and TRBJ2-3, with 9 bases identical to TRBD1. Trimming at V came to 10 bases and at J to 6 bases, leaving 11 bases not matched to a gene. The germline CDR1 and CDR2 sequences are MNHNS and SASEGT. This CDR3 region has 14 residues. The CDR3 loop reads CATTMGQGFDTQYF. As DNA, the CDR3 is TGTGCCACCACCATGGGACAGGGCTTCGATACGCAGTATTTT.

The V and J genes are TRBV3-1 and TRBJ2-7; D is uncertain. Germline V lookup: CDR1 LGHDT, CDR2 YNNKEL (reference sequence). The CDR3 runs 16 residues. Trimming pared 1 base from V and 3 bases from J, leaving 16 bases between. CDR3 amino acids: CASSQGSGPRNYEQYF. CDR3 bases: TGTGCCAGCAGCCAAGGCTCCGGGCCAAGAAACTACGAGCAGTACTTC.

This clonotype was detected ten times or more. J is TRBJ1-1 and V is TRBV7-9, with 10 nucleotides matching TRBD1. The CDR3 runs to 16 residues. CDR1 and CDR2 (germline): SEHNR, FQNEAQ (reference sequence). V shed 5 bases and J 1 base; nucleotides not matched to a gene: 7. Here the CDR3 reads CASSPKTGGTNTEAFF. CDR3 bases: TGTGCCAGCAGCCCGAAGACAGGGGGCACGAACACTGAAGCTTTCTTT.

This clonotype was picked up a small number of times. The rearrangement joins TRBV12-3 or TRBV12-4 to TRBJ2-1, with TRBD2 matching over 9 bases. J gave up 5 bases and V 0 bases, and 8 bases lay outside the gene matches. The CDR3 runs to 17 residues. The CDR3 here is CASSLAPLAGANNEQFF. The DNA for the CDR3 is TGTGCCAGCAGTTTAGCGCCTTTAGCGGGGGCCAACAATGAGCAGTTCTTC.

This clonotype was seen more than once but under ten times. The chain recombines TRBV29-1 with TRBJ1-3; no firm D call. V was pared by 6 bases and J by 2 bases, with 11 bases between. Germline V gene sequence: CDR1 SQVTM, CDR2 ANQGSEA. The CDR3 has 13 amino acids. CDR3 loop: CSVETAAGNTIYF. CDR3 sequence (DNA): TGCAGCGTCGAAACAGCGGCTGGAAACACCATATATTTT.

This clonotype was seen only a few times. No conserved phenylalanine or tryptophan ends this CDR3, so it is likely a read error. No DNA is shown, since the ends of the CDR3 on it are uncertain; the CDR3 is the one TCRdb lists. The chain has TRBV20-1 and TRBJ1-2; the D segment call TRBD1 is taken from the table without a DNA check. With termini counted, the CDR3 has 14 amino acids. Per the germline V gene, CDR1 is DFQATT and CDR2 is SNEGSKA (reference sequence). CDR3: CSARDSPGRRGSFS.